The 22 T cell receptor beta chains below all came from one sample that was sequenced in a study of early stage breast cancer tumors. This table comes from immunoSEQ multiplex PCR, and its TCRdb copy is limited to in-frame clones, with some not included. The sample holds just over 70,000 clones, more than 65% seen once. Input material: blood. The receptors stem from a person between 55 and 69 years old with breast cancer.

This clone was recorded a few times. CDR3 protein: CASSLGLATTGELFF. CDR3 DNA: TGCGCCAGCAGCTTAGGACTAGCGACCACCGGGGAGCTGTTTTTT. The chain joins TRBV5-1 to TRBJ2-2; 9 nucleotides line up with TRBD2. The CDR3 consists of 15 residues. V shed 2 bases and J 4 bases; nucleotides not matched to a gene: 3. CDR1 is SGHRS and CDR2 is YFSETQ in the germline V gene.

V gene TRBV18 combines with J gene TRBJ2-5; D call uncertain. The CDR3 length is 12 residues. The germline V gene encodes CDR1 KGHSH and CDR2 LQKENI. Trimming took 5 bases from V and 0 from J, leaving 4 bases between them. In nucleotides, the CDR3 is TGTGCCAGCTCAATCAACCAAGAGACCCAGTACTTC. Protein sequence: CASSINQETQYF.

With regard to this clone: The junction shows a germline mismatch at one end, possibly a read error. The chain joins TRBV14 to TRBJ2-2; TRBD1 might be the D (6 bases). CDR3 size: 13 residues. The germline gives CDR1 SGHDN, CDR2 FVKESK. The CDR3 DNA is TGTGCCAGCCGCCAGAACAGGGACGGGGAGCTGTTTTTT. It codes for CASRQNRDGELFF.

The rearrangement uses TRBV19 and TRBJ2-1; 11 bases are a match to TRBD2. With V trimmed by 4 bases and J by 10 bases, 15 bases remained unmatched. The CDR3 is 17 amino acids. Germline lookup yields CDR1 LNHDA and CDR2 SQIVND (reference sequence). CDR3 sequence (DNA): TGTGCCAGTAGTAACAGGACATTACTAGCGGGAGCCCCCGAGCAGTTCTTC. Its translation is CASSNRTLLAGAPEQFF.

The chain has TRBV5-1 and TRBJ2-1, with TRBD2 identical over 12 bases. The CDR3 consists of 17 residues. V was pared by 0 bases and J by 0 bases, with 1 base of the junction left unmatched. Germline V lookup: CDR1 SGHRS, CDR2 YFSETQ. The CDR3 region is CASSLVGLAGSYNEQFF. The CDR3 nucleotides are TGCGCCAGCAGCTTGGTGGGACTAGCGGGCTCCTACAATGAGCAGTTCTTC.

The V call is TRBV28, the J call TRBJ2-3; 9 nucleotides match TRBD2. J lost 2 bases, V lost 5 bases, and 5 bases had no gene match. The CDR3 covers 15 residues. CDR1 MDHEN and CDR2 SYDVKM come from the germline V gene. CDR3 region: CASSQTSGNTDTQYF. DNA of the CDR3: TGTGCCAGCAGTCAGACTAGCGGAAACACAGATACGCAGTATTTT. Full variable domain (remainder filled in from reference TRBV28 and TRBJ2-3): DVKVTQSSRYLVKRTGEKVFLECVQDMDHENMFWYRQDPGLGLRLIYFSYDVKMKEKGDIPEGYSVSREKKERFSLILESASTNQTSMYLCASSQTSGNTDTQYFGPGTRLTVL.

The gene calls are TRBV6-6 and TRBJ2-1; no firm D call. The length of the CDR3 is 12 residues. Deletions cut 0 bases from V and 8 bases from J, with 5 bases between. The germline V gene encodes CDR1 MNHNY and CDR2 SVGAGI (reference sequence). The CDR3, as DNA: TGTGCCAGCAGTTACTCTGGCGATGAGCAGTTCTTC. It specifies CASSYSGDEQFF.

This clone turned up a few times. The rearrangement joins TRBV7-9 to TRBJ1-1; tentative D call: TRBD1 (6 bases). The CDR3 is 14 residues long. The germline V gene encodes CDR1 SEHNR and CDR2 FQNEAQ (reference sequence). Trimming removed 1 base at V and 4 bases at J, with 10 bases between. The CDR3 DNA sequence: TGTGCCAGCAGCTTAGACAGGGTCGTCACTGAAGCTTTCTTT. Amino acid sequence: CASSLDRVVTEAFF. The full variable domain, completed using reference TRBV7-9 and TRBJ1-1, is DTGVSQNPRHKITKRGQNVTFRCDPISEHNRLYWYRQTLGQGPEFLTYFQNEAQLEKSRLLSDRFSAERPKGSFSTLEIQRTEQGDSAMYLCASSLDRVVTEAFFGQGTRLTVV.

The chain uses TRBV7-2 and TRBJ2-3; TRBD1 might be the D (8 bases). This CDR3 spans 16 amino acids. Germline CDR1 and CDR2: SGHTA and FQGNSA. Trimming shortened V by 5 bases and J by 2 bases, and 17 bases separated the two germline ends. The CDR3 spells CASSPGQGLYTDTQYF. DNA for the CDR3: TGTGCCAGCAGCCCAGGACAGGGACTATACACAGATACGCAGTATTTT.

The gene calls are TRBV7-6 and TRBJ2-3; D may be TRBD1 or TRBD2 (5 bases each). The CDR3 length is 13 residues. The ends were cut back, 2 bases at V and 4 bases at J, with 7 bases in the middle. Looked up from germline, CDR1 is SGHVS and CDR2 is FNYEAQ. The CDR3 region is CASSLTGPDTQYF. The CDR3 region has the DNA TGTGCCAGCAGCTTAACGGGGCCAGATACGCAGTATTTT.

J is TRBJ2-7 and V is TRBV6-5, with D possibly TRBD1 on 6 matching bases. The CDR3 sequence is 12 residues long. Germline CDR1 reads MNHEY; CDR2 reads SVGAGI. V lost 8 bases, J lost 6 bases, and 14 bases lay in between. CDR3 region: CASSPQGGEQYF. The CDR3 bases are TGTGCCAGCTCTCCACAGGGCGGCGAGCAGTACTTC.

The J gene is TRBJ1-6, the V gene TRBV4-1; perhaps TRBD1 as D (5 bases). Per germline, CDR1 MGHRA and CDR2 YSYEKL. V lost 0 bases to trimming and J lost 14 bases, with 11 bases between them. The CDR3 is made up of 13 amino acids. CDR3 sequence: CASSQDPTGSLHF. The CDR3 DNA is TGCGCCAGCAGCCAAGACCCAACAGGTTCCCTCCACTTT.

The chain joins TRBV5-6 to TRBJ2-1; TRBD2 matches at 10 bases. The V and J ends lost 1 base and 6 bases, in that order; junction bases with no gene match: 7. The CDR3 spans 16 residues. Germline loops: CDR1 SGHDT, CDR2 YYEEEE. CDR3 nucleotides: TGTGCCAGCAGCTTGCTCCCGGGACTAGCGTCCAATGAGCAGTTCTTC. It specifies CASSLLPGLASNEQFF.

The rearrangement joins TRBV7-2 to TRBJ2-7, with TRBD2 matching 7 bases. Per the germline V gene, CDR1 is SGHTA and CDR2 is FQGNSA. The CDR3 extends over 14 amino acids. Losses at the gene ends were 6 bases for V and 4 bases for J; bases not matched to a gene: 9. The CDR3 DNA reads as TGTGCCAGCAGGGCTCGCCGCGGGAGATACGAGCAGTACTTC. Its protein is CASRARRGRYEQYF.

V gene TRBV4-2 combines with J gene TRBJ2-3; TRBD2 matches 15 bases. CDR3 size: 16 residues. Germline values: CDR1 LGHNA, CDR2 YNFKEQ. V shed 3 bases and J 6 bases; nucleotides not matched to a gene: 4. The CDR3 DNA reads TGTGCCAGCAGCCAGGGACTAGCGGGAGGTTCGGATACGCAGTATTTT. This sequence encodes CASSQGLAGGSDTQYF.

This chain links TRBV9 with TRBJ2-1; D might be TRBD2 (6 bases). The CDR3 spans 15 residues. Per the germline V gene, CDR1 is SGDLS and CDR2 is YYNGEE. The germline V and J ends were trimmed by 1 base and 0 bases, with 8 bases remaining between them. CDR3: CASSVRDFSYNEQFF. The DNA for the CDR3 is TGTGCCAGCAGCGTACGGGACTTCTCCTACAATGAGCAGTTCTTC.

The rearrangement joins TRBV30 to TRBJ2-1, with D possibly being TRBD2 (7 bases). Between the trimmed V and J ends, which lost 0 bases and 9 bases, there was a span of 15 bases. The CDR3 runs 14 residues. The germline CDR1 and CDR2 sequences are GTSNPN and SVGIG (reference sequence). The CDR3 is CAWSVSGGAAEQFF. CDR3 nucleotides: TGTGCCTGGAGTGTTAGTGGGGGGGCCGCTGAGCAGTTCTTC.

This chain links TRBV11-2 with TRBJ2-7; a possible D gene is TRBD1 (6 bases). The V gene lost 5 bases and the J gene lost 4 bases, with 18 bases spanning the gap. The CDR3 extends over 15 amino acids. Germline V gene data show CDR1 as SGHAT and CDR2 as FQNNGV. This CDR3 reads CASSPQGFLVYEQYF. CDR3 bases: TGTGCCAGCAGCCCCCAGGGGTTCCTCGTATACGAGCAGTACTTC.

This clone was seen once. This rearrangement joins TRBV5-6 to TRBJ2-5; D remains ambiguous. Germline lookup yields CDR1 SGHDT and CDR2 YYEEEE. There are 12 residues in the CDR3. With 0 bases removed from V and 5 bases from J, the gap between germline ends came to 5 bases. This CDR3 reads CASSLGMETQYF. For the CDR3, the DNA is TGTGCCAGCAGCTTGGGGATGGAGACCCAGTACTTC.

J is TRBJ1-1 and V is TRBV5-6, with D maybe TRBD1 (6 bases). From germline, CDR1 is SGHDT and CDR2 YYEEEE. V shed 2 bases and J shed 4 bases, with 21 bases lying between them. The CDR3 length is 17 residues. The CDR3 sequence is CASSFFSDSFRGTEAFF. The CDR3 coding sequence is TGTGCCAGCAGCTTTTTTAGCGACAGCTTCAGGGGCACTGAAGCTTTCTTT.

V gene TRBV27 combines with J gene TRBJ2-3; D not certain. V was pared by 2 bases and J by 5 bases, with 11 bases between. CDR3 size: 14 residues. CDR1 is MNHEY and CDR2 is SMNVEV in the germline V gene (reference sequence). The CDR3 DNA reads TGTGCCAGCAGTTTACAACCGGTTCTAGATACGCAGTATTTT. It translates to CASSLQPVLDTQYF.

The chain combines TRBV7-9 with TRBJ2-3; TRBD1 is a possible D gene (5 bases). The CDR3 extends over 15 amino acids. Germline V CDR1 and CDR2: SEHNR, FQNEAQ (reference sequence). The V end was cut by 1 base, the J end by 5 bases, with 13 bases between. Here the CDR3 reads CASSLGSSGKDTQYF. CDR3 coding DNA: TGTGCCAGCAGCTTAGGGAGTTCAGGGAAAGATACGCAGTATTTT.